This T cell receptor beta chain was obtained from a study of cytomegalovirus exposure and HLA in healthy donors. V shed 0 bases and J shed 5 bases, with 10 bases lying between them. Per the germline V gene, CDR1 is GTSNPN and CDR2 is SVGIG (reference sequence). The CDR3 extends over 13 amino acids. Only in-frame clones appear in the TCRdb table, and some are missing; sequencing was by immunoSEQ multiplex PCR. The profile covers fewer than 90,000 clones, with roughly 94% appearing a single time and less than 2.5% taken by the ten largest. This sequence was found in a woman aged 18 to 35 in good health and CMV-seronegative. The chain couples TRBV30 to TRBJ1-1; D is unclear. Sequencing used PBMCs. CDR3 residues: CAWSVLVRTEAFF. The CDR3 DNA follows: TGTGCCTGGAGTGTACTCGTGAGGACTGAAGCTTTCTTT.